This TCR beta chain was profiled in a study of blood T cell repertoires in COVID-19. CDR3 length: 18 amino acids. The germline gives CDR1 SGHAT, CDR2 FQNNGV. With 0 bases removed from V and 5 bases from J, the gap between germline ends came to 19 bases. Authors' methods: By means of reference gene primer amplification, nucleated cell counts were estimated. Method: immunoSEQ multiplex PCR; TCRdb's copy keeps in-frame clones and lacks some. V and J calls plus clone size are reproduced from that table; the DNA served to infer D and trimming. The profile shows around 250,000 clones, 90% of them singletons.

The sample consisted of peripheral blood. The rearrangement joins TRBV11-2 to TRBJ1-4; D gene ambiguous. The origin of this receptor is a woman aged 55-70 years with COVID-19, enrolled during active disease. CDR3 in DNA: TGTGCCAGCAGCTTAGACGGCCCGAGTTGGGGAGGCAATGAAAAACTGTTTTTT. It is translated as CASSLDGPSWGGNEKLFF.